The clone carrying this TCR beta chain is termed medium-sized. The antigen is undetermined. This sample was included in a study of spatial heterogeneity in lung cancer. Study overall: Sequence detection consistently recorded a greater number of beta-chain than alpha-chain sequences. Within raw reads, each unique TCR and UMI combination appeared on average more than ten times.

MiXCR, applied by TCRdb to the 5' RACE reads, yields one record per CDR3 protein. The sample holds approximately 10,000 distinct CDR3 sequences, about a sixth seen once. After removal of 0 bases from V and 5 bases from J, the junction contained 6 bases not matched to a gene. CDR3 length: 15 residues. Germline loops: CDR1 DFQATT, CDR2 SNEGSKA (reference sequence). The sample's time point: sample taken at primary tumor resection. TCRs were sequenced from unsorted whole RNA of tumor, nontumor lung or PBMC. Study-wide points: Blood showed ubiquitous tumor TCRs more often at resection than at routine follow-up.

The input for sequencing was PBMCs, taken at surgery. The chain carries TRBV20-1 and TRBJ2-1, with 8 bases fitting TRBD2. The TCR was taken from a male donor with early-stage non-small cell lung cancer. The DNA of the CDR3 is TGCAGTGCTAGAGATTTCGAGCGGGAGAACAATGAGCAGTTCTTC. It codes for CSARDFERENNEQFF.